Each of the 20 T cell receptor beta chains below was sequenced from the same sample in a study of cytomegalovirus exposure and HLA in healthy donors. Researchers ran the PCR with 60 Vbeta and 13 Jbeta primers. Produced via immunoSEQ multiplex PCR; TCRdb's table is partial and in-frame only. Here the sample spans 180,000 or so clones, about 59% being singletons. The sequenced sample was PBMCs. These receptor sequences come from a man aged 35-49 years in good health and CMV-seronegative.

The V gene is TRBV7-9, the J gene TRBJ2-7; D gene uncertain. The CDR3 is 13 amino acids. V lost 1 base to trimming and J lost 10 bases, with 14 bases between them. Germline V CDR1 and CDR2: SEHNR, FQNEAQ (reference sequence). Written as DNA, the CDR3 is TGTGCCAGCAGCTTAGAGGAAACACTACTACAGTACTTC. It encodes CASSLEETLLQYF.

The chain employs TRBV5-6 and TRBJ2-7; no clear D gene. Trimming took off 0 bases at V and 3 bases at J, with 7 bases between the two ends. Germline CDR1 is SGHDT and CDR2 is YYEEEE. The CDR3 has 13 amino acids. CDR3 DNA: TGTGCCAGCAGCTTGGAGCAGCGCTACGAGCAGTACTTC. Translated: CASSLEQRYEQYF.

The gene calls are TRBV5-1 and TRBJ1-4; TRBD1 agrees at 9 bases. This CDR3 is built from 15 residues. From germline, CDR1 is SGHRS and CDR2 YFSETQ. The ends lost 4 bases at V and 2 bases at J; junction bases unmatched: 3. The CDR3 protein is CASSRTGATNEKLFF. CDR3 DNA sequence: TGCGCCAGCAGCAGGACAGGGGCGACTAATGAAAAACTGTTTTTT.

Here the CDR3 reads CASSSQTMNTEAFF. The CDR3 region has the DNA TGTGCCAGCAGTTCACAAACAATGAACACTGAAGCTTTCTTT. The J gene is TRBJ1-1, the V gene TRBV27; D call uncertain. The germline V and J ends were trimmed by 4 bases and 0 bases, with 9 bases remaining between them. The germline V gene has CDR1 MNHEY and CDR2 SMNVEV (reference sequence). The CDR3 runs 14 residues.

The CDR3 reads CASSPSGNQPQHF. CDR3 nucleotides: TGTGCCAGTAGTCCGTCGGGCAATCAGCCCCAGCATTTT. The chain couples TRBV19 to TRBJ1-5; D is uncertain. The germline CDR1 and CDR2 sequences are LNHDA and SQIVND (reference sequence). The CDR3 spans 13 residues. V dropped 5 bases and J dropped 2 bases, with 7 bases sitting between them.

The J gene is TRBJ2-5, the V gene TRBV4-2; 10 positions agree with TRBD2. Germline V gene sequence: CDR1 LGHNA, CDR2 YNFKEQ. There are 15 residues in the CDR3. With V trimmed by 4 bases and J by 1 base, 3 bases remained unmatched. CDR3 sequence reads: CASSLIAGGQETQYF. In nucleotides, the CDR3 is TGTGCCAGCAGCCTCATAGCGGGAGGCCAAGAGACCCAGTACTTC.

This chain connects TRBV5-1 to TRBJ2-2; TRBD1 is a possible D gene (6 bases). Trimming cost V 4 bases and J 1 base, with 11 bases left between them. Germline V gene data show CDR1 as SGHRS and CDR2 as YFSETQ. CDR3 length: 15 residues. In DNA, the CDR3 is TGCGCCAGCAGCAAACCGGGACAGAACACCGGGGAGCTGTTTTTT. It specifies CASSKPGQNTGELFF.

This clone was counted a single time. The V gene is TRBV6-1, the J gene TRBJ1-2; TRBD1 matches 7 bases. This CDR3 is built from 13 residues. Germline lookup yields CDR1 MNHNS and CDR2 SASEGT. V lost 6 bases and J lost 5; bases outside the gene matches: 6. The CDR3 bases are TGTGCCAGCAGAGACAGGGAGAATTATGGCTACACCTTC. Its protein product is CASRDRENYGYTF.

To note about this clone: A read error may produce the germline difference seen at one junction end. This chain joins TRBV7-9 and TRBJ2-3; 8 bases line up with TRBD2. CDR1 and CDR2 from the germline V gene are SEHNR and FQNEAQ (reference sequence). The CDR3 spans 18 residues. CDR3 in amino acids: CTSSLAPGLASITDTQYF. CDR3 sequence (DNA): TGTACCAGCAGCTTAGCGCCCGGACTAGCATCGATCACAGATACGCAGTATTTT.

CDR3 DNA: TGTGCCAGCAGCTTAGGCCCTACTAGCGGGAGGTACCAAGAGACCCAGTACTTC. The encoded protein is CASSLGPTSGRYQETQYF. The V call is TRBV7-8, the J call TRBJ2-5; 12 positions match TRBD2. V was pared by 1 base and J by 0 bases, with 6 bases of the junction left unmatched. There are 18 residues in the CDR3. CDR1 is SGHVS, CDR2 FQNEAQ, per germline. Together with reference TRBV7-8 and TRBJ2-5, the CDR3 gives the full variable domain: GAGVSQSPRYKVAKRGQDVALRCDPISGHVSLFWYQQALGQGPEFLTYFQNEAQLDKSGLPSDRFFAERPEGSVSTLKIQRTQQEDSAVYLCASSLGPTSGRYQETQYFGPGTRLLVL.

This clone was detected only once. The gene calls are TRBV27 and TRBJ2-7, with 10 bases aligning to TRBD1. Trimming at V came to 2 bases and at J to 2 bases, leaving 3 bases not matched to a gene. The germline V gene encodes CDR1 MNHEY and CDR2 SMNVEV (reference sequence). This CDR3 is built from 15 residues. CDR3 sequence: CASSLGGTGAYEQYF. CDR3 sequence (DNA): TGTGCCAGCAGTTTAGGTGGGACAGGGGCCTACGAGCAGTACTTC.

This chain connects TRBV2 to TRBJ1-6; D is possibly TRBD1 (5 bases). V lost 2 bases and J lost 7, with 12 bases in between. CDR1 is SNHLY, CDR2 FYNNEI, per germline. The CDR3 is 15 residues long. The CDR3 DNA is TGTGCCAGCAGTGAACGGCGGGGGGGGAATTCACCCCTCCACTTT. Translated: CASSERRGGNSPLHF.

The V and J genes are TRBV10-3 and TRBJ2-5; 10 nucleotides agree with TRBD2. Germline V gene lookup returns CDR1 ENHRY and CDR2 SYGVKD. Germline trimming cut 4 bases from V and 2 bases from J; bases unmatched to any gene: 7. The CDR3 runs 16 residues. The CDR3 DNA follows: TGTGCCATCAGTGCATCTAGCGGGGGAGTACAAGAGACCCAGTACTTC. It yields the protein CAISASSGGVQETQYF.

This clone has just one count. The CDR3, as DNA: TGCGCCAGCAGCCGAGGACTAGCGGGGGGTATCACAGATACGCAGTATTTT. Amino acid sequence: CASSRGLAGGITDTQYF. The rearrangement links TRBV5-1 to TRBJ2-3; 14 bases line up with TRBD2. Germline CDR1 SGHRS, CDR2 YFSETQ. With V trimmed by 4 bases and J by 2 bases, 6 bases remained unmatched. The CDR3 contains 17 residues.

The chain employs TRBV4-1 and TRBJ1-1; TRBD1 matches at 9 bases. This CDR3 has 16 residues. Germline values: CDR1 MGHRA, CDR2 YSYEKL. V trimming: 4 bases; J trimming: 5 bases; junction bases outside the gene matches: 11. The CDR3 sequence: CASSPIGTGRRTEAFF. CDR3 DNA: TGCGCCAGCAGCCCTATAGGGACAGGGCGAAGGACTGAAGCTTTCTTT.

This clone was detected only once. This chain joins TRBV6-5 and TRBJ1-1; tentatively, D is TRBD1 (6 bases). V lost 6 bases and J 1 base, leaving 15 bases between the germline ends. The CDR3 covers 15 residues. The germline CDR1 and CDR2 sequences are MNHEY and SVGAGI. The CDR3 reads CASRDHRAGNTEAFF. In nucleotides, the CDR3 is TGTGCCAGCAGGGACCACAGGGCAGGGAACACTGAAGCTTTCTTT.

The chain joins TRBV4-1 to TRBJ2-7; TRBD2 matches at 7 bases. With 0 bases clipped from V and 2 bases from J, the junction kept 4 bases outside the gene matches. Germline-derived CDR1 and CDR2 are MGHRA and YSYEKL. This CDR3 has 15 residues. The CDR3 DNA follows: TGCGCCAGCAGCCAAGAGGGGGGGGATCCCTACGAGCAGTACTTC. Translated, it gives CASSQEGGDPYEQYF.

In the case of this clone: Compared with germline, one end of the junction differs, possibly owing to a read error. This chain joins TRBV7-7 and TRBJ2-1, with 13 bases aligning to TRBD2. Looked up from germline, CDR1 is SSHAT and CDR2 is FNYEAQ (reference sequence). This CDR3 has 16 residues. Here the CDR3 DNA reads TGTGCTAGCAGCCTCGGGACTAGCGGGATATACAATGAGCAGTTCTTC. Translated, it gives CASSLGTSGIYNEQFF.

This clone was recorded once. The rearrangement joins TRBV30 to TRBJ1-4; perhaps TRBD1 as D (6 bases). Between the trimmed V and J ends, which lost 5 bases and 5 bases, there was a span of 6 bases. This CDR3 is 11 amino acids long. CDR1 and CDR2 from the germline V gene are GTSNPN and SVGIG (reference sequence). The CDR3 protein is CAWGQNEKLFF. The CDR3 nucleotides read TGTGCCTGGGGACAGAATGAAAAACTGTTTTTT. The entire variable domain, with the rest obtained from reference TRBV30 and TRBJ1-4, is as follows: SQTIHQWPATLVQPVGSPLSLECTVEGTSNPNLYWYRQAAGRGLQLLFYSVGIGQISSEVPQNLSASRPQDRQFILSSKKLLLSDSGFYLCAWGQNEKLFFGSGTQLSVL.

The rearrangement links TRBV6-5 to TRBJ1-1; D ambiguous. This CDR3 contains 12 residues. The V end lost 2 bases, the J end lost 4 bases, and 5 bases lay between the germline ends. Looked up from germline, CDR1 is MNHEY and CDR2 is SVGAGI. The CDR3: CASSYTVTEAFF. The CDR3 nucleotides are TGTGCCAGCAGTTACACTGTCACTGAAGCTTTCTTT.